Listed below are T cell receptor beta chains from one sample, sequenced in a study of T cells after yellow fever vaccination. In TCRdb, the 5' RACE reads were re-called with MiXCR into one record per CDR3 protein. The table shows 300,000 to 350,000 distinct CDR3 sequences, with approximately 3.9% occurring only once. The sample was PBMCs, taken 5 days after the yellow fever booster vaccination. The receptors stem from a man younger than 35 who received the YFV17D yellow fever vaccine. CDR3s include the opening cysteine and the closing phenylalanine or tryptophan. Fields, in order: CDR3 DNA, CDR3 protein, J gene, D gene, clone size, V gene. D genes are given only for firm matches. Clone sizes are given selectively: once, few, many, or a class where the clone is expanded.

CDR3 DNA: TGCGCCAGCAGTGGGGATAATTCACCCCTCCACTTT
CDR3 protein: CASSGDNSPLHF
J gene: TRBJ1-6
D gene: NA
clone size: NA
V gene: TRBV10-2

CDR3 DNA: TGCGCCAGCAGCCGCAACTTCCTCGGACAGGGGACACCCCTCCACTTT
CDR3 protein: CASSRNFLGQGTPLHF
J gene: TRBJ1-6
D gene: TRBD1
clone size: NA
V gene: TRBV4-3

CDR3 DNA: TGTGCCAGCACTTACGGGACTAGCGGGCGGCGGGGGGAGCTGTTTTTT
CDR3 protein: CASTYGTSGRRGELFF
J gene: TRBJ2-2
D gene: TRBD2
clone size: many
V gene: TRBV12-3/TRBV12-4

CDR3 DNA: TGCGCCAGCAGCTTGTTAGGGGATAGCACAGATACGCAGTATTTT
CDR3 protein: CASSLLGDSTDTQYF
J gene: TRBJ2-3
D gene: NA
clone size: NA
V gene: TRBV5-1

CDR3 DNA: TGTGCCAGCAGTTACGAGTTGCGTGGGACCCAGTACTTC
CDR3 protein: CASSYELRGTQYF
J gene: TRBJ2-5
D gene: NA
clone size: few
V gene: TRBV6-2/TRBV6-3

CDR3 DNA: TGTGCCAGCAGCTTGGGGCCTAGCGGGGCCACAGATACGCAGTATTTT
CDR3 protein: CASSLGPSGATDTQYF
J gene: TRBJ2-3
D gene: TRBD2
clone size: many
V gene: TRBV7-2

CDR3 DNA: TGCGCCAGCAGTGAGGGGGAGACCCAGTACTTC
CDR3 protein: CASSEGETQYF
J gene: TRBJ2-5
D gene: NA
clone size: many
V gene: TRBV10-1

CDR3 DNA: TGTGCCAGCAGACTCGCGGGGGGCTATGAAAAACTGTTTTTT
CDR3 protein: CASRLAGGYEKLFF
J gene: TRBJ1-4
D gene: NA
clone size: NA
V gene: TRBV5-6

CDR3 DNA: TGTGCCAGCAGCTTAGGGTACGGGCTGGCATCTGGGGCCAACGTCCTGACTTTC
CDR3 protein: CASSLGYGLASGANVLTF
J gene: TRBJ2-6
D gene: NA
clone size: NA
V gene: TRBV5-5

CDR3 DNA: TGCGCCAGCAGCCAACAGGGGCTCACAGATACGCAGTATTTT
CDR3 protein: CASSQQGLTDTQYF
J gene: TRBJ2-3
D gene: NA
clone size: NA
V gene: TRBV4-1

CDR3 DNA: TGTGCCAGCAGCGGGGGACAGGGGGCTAACGAATCACCCCTCCACTTT
CDR3 protein: CASSGGQGANESPLHF
J gene: TRBJ1-6
D gene: TRBD1
clone size: many
V gene: TRBV9

CDR3 DNA: TGTGCCAGCAGCTTGCCAGGGGCCAATGAGCAGTTCTTC
CDR3 protein: CASSLPGANEQFF
J gene: TRBJ2-1
D gene: NA
clone size: NA
V gene: TRBV5-4

CDR3 DNA: TGCAGCGTTAGAGGACTAGCGGGACCAATGGATGAGCAGTTCTTC
CDR3 protein: CSVRGLAGPMDEQFF
J gene: TRBJ2-1
D gene: TRBD2
clone size: few
V gene: TRBV29-1

CDR3 DNA: TGTGCCAGCAGGGGGGGGTCGTTTCGTTCTAGCACAGATACGCAGTATTTT
CDR3 protein: CASRGGSFRSSTDTQYF
J gene: TRBJ2-3
D gene: TRBD2
clone size: few
V gene: TRBV5-4

CDR3 DNA: TGTGCCAGCAGTTACAGGGGAAGGTACCAAGAGACCCAGTACTTC
CDR3 protein: CASSYRGRYQETQYF
J gene: TRBJ2-5
D gene: TRBD1
clone size: few
V gene: TRBV12-3/TRBV12-4

CDR3 DNA: TGTGCCAGCAGCCCCGGACTAGCGGGGGGTCCCGGGGAGCTGTTTTTT
CDR3 protein: CASSPGLAGGPGELFF
J gene: TRBJ2-2
D gene: TRBD2
clone size: many
V gene: TRBV12-3/TRBV12-4

CDR3 DNA: TGCAGTGCCCCCCGGGATAGCAATCAGCCCCAGCATTTT
CDR3 protein: CSAPRDSNQPQHF
J gene: TRBJ1-5
D gene: NA
clone size: NA
V gene: TRBV20-1

CDR3 DNA: TGTGCCAGCAGCCTCCACGGACGGTCCTCTGGAAACACCATATATTTT
CDR3 protein: CASSLHGRSSGNTIYF
J gene: TRBJ1-3
D gene: NA
clone size: NA
V gene: TRBV6-1

CDR3 DNA: TGTGCCAGCAGCCGCTTACTCGGTGGGACTGAAGCTTTCTTT
CDR3 protein: CASSRLLGGTEAFF
J gene: TRBJ1-1
D gene: NA
clone size: few
V gene: TRBV9

CDR3 DNA: TGTGCCAGTCATAGATTCACCGGGGAGCTGTTTTTT
CDR3 protein: CASHRFTGELFF
J gene: TRBJ2-2
D gene: NA
clone size: NA
V gene: TRBV19

CDR3 DNA: TGCGCCAGCAGCCAAGCCCTGGGGGGGACAGGGCGGCAAGAGACCCAGTACTTC
CDR3 protein: CASSQALGGTGRQETQYF
J gene: TRBJ2-5
D gene: TRBD1
clone size: NA
V gene: TRBV4-3

CDR3 DNA: TGTGCCAGCAGTTGGGGACAGAGAGCCTACGAGCAGTACTTC
CDR3 protein: CASSWGQRAYEQYF
J gene: TRBJ2-7
D gene: TRBD1
clone size: many
V gene: TRBV7-9

CDR3 DNA: TGCAGTGCTAATCTCCGGGGGGAGACCCAGTACTTC
CDR3 protein: CSANLRGETQYF
J gene: TRBJ2-5
D gene: NA
clone size: many
V gene: TRBV20-1

CDR3 DNA: TGCGCCAGCAGCTTGGGGGACAGGGAACTACATAACTATGGCTACACCTTC
CDR3 protein: CASSLGDRELHNYGYTF
J gene: TRBJ1-2
D gene: TRBD1
clone size: NA
V gene: TRBV5-1

CDR3 DNA: TGCGCCAGCAGCCAAGATCGCGGGGCCGGGGAGCTGTTTTTT
CDR3 protein: CASSQDRGAGELFF
J gene: TRBJ2-2
D gene: NA
clone size: many
V gene: TRBV4-1

CDR3 DNA: TGTGCCAGCAGCCAGACGGGTGAATCCTACAATGAGCAGTTCTTC
CDR3 protein: CASSQTGESYNEQFF
J gene: TRBJ2-1
D gene: NA
clone size: NA
V gene: TRBV7-2

CDR3 DNA: TGCGCCAGCAGTGCACAGACGAACACTGAAGCTTTCTTT
CDR3 protein: CASSAQTNTEAFF
J gene: TRBJ1-1
D gene: NA
clone size: many
V gene: TRBV10-1

CDR3 DNA: TGCGCCAGCAGCCAAGATTGGTTAGCGGTAGTTGGGCAGTTCTTC
CDR3 protein: CASSQDWLAVVGQFF
J gene: TRBJ2-1
D gene: NA
clone size: many
V gene: TRBV4-3

CDR3 DNA: TGTGCCAGCAGGATTGGACTAGCGAGCGATGAGCAGTTCTTC
CDR3 protein: CASRIGLASDEQFF
J gene: TRBJ2-1
D gene: TRBD2
clone size: many
V gene: TRBV6-5

CDR3 DNA: TGCAGCGTTGAAGATCATATCCAGTACGACGCTCAAGCTTTCTTT
CDR3 protein: CSVEDHIQYDAQAFF
J gene: TRBJ1-1
D gene: NA
clone size: many
V gene: TRBV29-1

CDR3 DNA: TGTGCCACCCTCCCTACGACAGCCTCTTGGCCCCAGCATTTT
CDR3 protein: CATLPTTASWPQHF
J gene: TRBJ1-5
D gene: NA
clone size: NA
V gene: TRBV6-2/TRBV6-3

CDR3 DNA: TGTGCCAGCAGTGGGGTGACAGACTATAATTCACCCCTCCACTTT
CDR3 protein: CASSGVTDYNSPLHF
J gene: TRBJ1-6
D gene: NA
clone size: many
V gene: TRBV25-1

CDR3 DNA: TGTGCCAGCTCACCCCAAGGCCAGGGTTGGGGCAATCAGCCCCAGCATTTT
CDR3 protein: CASSPQGQGWGNQPQHF
J gene: TRBJ1-5
D gene: NA
clone size: NA
V gene: TRBV18

CDR3 DNA: TGTGCCACCAGCAGAGATTCAGAGAACGAGCAGTACTTC
CDR3 protein: CATSRDSENEQYF
J gene: TRBJ2-7
D gene: NA
clone size: many
V gene: TRBV15